This TCR beta chain derives from a study of T cells in Graves' hyperthyroidism and ophthalmopathy. In this sample, this clonotype turned up a few times. CDR3 length: 14 amino acids. Trimming left V 2 bases short and J 9 bases short, with 14 bases between. From germline, CDR1 is LNHDA and CDR2 SQIVND (reference sequence). What was amplified from RNA transcripts were TCR beta CDR3 regions. TCR CDR3 underwent first-round RT-PCR with the HTBI primer set. TCRdb reprocessed the multiplex PCR reads via MiXCR and lists one record per CDR3 protein. The top ten hold around 35% of the sample, which has approximately 370,000 distinct CDR3 sequences, about 18% seen once. With a duration under 2 months, the hyperthyroidism was newly diagnosed in patients aged 18 to 65. The authors obtained PBMCs from 10 ml of fresh peripheral blood.

Sequences were obtained from blood. The sequence was collected from a woman in her twenties or thirties with Graves' hyperthyroidism that later progressed to Graves' ophthalmopathy. This chain joins TRBV19 and TRBJ2-1; maybe TRBD2 (6 bases). This chain's CDR3 is CASSILAIDGEQFF. The DNA of the CDR3 is TGTGCCAGTAGTATACTAGCGATCGACGGTGAGCAGTTCTTC.